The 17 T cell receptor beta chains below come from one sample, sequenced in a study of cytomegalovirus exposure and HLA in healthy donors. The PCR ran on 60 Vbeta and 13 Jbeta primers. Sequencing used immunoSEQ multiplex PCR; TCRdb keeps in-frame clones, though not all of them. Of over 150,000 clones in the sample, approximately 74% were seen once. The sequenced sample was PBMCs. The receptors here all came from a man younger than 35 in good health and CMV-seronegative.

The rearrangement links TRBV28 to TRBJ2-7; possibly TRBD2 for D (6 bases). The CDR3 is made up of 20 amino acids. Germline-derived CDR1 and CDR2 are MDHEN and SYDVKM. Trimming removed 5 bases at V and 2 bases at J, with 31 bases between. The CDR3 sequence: CASSQSYSGKTLPSPYEQYV. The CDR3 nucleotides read TGTGCCAGCAGTCAGTCATATAGCGGCAAAACCCTTCCGAGTCCCTACGAGCAGTACGTC.

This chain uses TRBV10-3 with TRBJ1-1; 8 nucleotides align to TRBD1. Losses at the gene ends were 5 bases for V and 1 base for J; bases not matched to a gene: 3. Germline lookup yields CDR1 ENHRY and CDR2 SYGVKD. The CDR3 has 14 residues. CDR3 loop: CAISPGTGNTEAFF. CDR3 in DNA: TGTGCCATCAGTCCCGGGACAGGGAACACTGAAGCTTTCTTT.

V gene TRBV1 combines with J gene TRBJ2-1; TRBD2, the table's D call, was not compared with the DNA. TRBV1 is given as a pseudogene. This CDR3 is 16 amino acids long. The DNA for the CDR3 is TGCACCAGCAGCCAAGAAAAGAAGCGGGGAGGTAATGAGCAGTTCTTC. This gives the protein CTSSQEKKRGGNEQFF.

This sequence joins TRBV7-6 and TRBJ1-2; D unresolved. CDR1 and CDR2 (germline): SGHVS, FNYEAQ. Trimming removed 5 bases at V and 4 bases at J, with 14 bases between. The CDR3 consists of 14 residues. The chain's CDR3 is CASSPSTEAYGYTF. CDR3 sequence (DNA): TGTGCCAGCAGCCCCTCCACCGAGGCCTATGGCTACACCTTC. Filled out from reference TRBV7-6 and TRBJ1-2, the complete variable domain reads GAGVSQSPRYKVTKRGQDVALRCDPISGHVSLYWYRQALGQGPEFLTYFNYEAQQDKSGLPNDRFSAERPEGSISTLTIQRTEQRDSAMYRCASSPSTEAYGYTFGSGTRLTVV.

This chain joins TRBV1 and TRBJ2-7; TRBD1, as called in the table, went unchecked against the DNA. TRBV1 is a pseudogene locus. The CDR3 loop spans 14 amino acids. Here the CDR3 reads CTSSLGQDPYEQYV. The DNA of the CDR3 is TGCACCAGCAGCCTCGGACAGGATCCCTACGAGCAGTACGTC.

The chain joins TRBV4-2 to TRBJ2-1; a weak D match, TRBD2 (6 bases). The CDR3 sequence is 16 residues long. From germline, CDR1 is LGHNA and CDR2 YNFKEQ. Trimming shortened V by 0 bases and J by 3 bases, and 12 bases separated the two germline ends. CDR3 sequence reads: CASSQETSPFYNEQFF. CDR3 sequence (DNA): TGTGCCAGCAGCCAAGAAACTAGCCCGTTCTACAATGAGCAGTTCTTC.

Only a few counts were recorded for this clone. CDR3: CASSPLGTGPSSYEQFF. The DNA for the CDR3 is TGTGCCAGCAGTCCCCTAGGGACAGGACCTTCTTCGTACGAGCAGTTCTTC. The chain combines TRBV27 with TRBJ2-1; 8 nucleotides line up with TRBD1. Germline V CDR1 and CDR2: MNHEY, SMNVEV (reference sequence). This CDR3 spans 17 amino acids. The V gene end was trimmed by 5 bases and the J gene end by 10 bases; junction bases not matched to a gene: 19.

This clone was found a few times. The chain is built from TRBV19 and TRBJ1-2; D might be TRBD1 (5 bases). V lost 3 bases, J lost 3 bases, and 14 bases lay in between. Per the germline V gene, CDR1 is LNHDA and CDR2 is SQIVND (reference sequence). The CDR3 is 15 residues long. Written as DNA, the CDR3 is TGTGCCAGTAGTATCCTTGAAGGGGAAGACTATGGCTACACCTTC. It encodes CASSILEGEDYGYTF.

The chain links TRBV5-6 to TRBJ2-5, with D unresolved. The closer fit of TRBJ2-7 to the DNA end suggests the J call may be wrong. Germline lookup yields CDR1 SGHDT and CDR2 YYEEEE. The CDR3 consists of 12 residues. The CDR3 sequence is CASSLGGYEQYF. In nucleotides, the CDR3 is TGTGCCAGCAGCTTGGGAGGCTACGAGCAGTACTTC.

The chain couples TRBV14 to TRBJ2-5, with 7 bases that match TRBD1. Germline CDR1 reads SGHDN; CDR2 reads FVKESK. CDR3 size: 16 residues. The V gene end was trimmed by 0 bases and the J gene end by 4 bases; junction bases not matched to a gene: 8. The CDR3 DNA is TGTGCCAGCAGCCAAGATCCACAGGGGAAATTAGAGACCCAGTACTTC. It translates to CASSQDPQGKLETQYF.

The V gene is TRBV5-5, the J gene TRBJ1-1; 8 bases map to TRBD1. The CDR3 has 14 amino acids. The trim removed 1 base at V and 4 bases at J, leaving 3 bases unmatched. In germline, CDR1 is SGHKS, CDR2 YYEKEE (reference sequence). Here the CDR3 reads CASSLQGASTEAFF. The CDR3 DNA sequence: TGTGCCAGCAGCTTGCAGGGGGCTAGCACTGAAGCTTTCTTT. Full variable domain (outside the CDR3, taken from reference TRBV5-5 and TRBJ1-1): DAGVTQSPTHLIKTRGQQVTLRCSPISGHKSVSWYQQVLGQGPQFIFQYYEKEERGRGNFPDRFSARQFPNYSSELNVNALLLGDSALYLCASSLQGASTEAFFGQGTRLTVV.

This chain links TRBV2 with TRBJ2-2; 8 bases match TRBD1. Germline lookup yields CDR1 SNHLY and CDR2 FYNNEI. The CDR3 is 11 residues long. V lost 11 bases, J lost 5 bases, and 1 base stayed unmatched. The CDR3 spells CAGQGTGELFF. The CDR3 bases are TGTGCCGGACAGGGAACCGGGGAGCTGTTTTTT.

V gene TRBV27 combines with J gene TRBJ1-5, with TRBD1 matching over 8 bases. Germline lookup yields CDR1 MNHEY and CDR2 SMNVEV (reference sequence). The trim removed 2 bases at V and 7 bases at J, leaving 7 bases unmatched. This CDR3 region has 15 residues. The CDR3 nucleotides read TGTGCCAGCAGTTTAGCCAGGGGGCGCGAGCAGCCCCAGCATTTT. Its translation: CASSLARGREQPQHF.

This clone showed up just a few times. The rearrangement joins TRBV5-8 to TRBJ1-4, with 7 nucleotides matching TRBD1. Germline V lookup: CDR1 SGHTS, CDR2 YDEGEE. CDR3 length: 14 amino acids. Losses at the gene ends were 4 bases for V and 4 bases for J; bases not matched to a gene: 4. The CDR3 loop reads CASSRGTVNEKLFF. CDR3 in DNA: TGTGCCAGCAGCCGGGGGACAGTTAATGAAAAACTGTTTTTT. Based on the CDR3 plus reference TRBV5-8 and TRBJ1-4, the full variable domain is EAGVTQSPTHLIKTRGQQATLRCSPISGHTSVYWYQQALGLGLQFLLWYDEGEERNRGNFPPRFSGRQFPNYSSELNVNALELEDSALYLCASSRGTVNEKLFFGSGTQLSVL.

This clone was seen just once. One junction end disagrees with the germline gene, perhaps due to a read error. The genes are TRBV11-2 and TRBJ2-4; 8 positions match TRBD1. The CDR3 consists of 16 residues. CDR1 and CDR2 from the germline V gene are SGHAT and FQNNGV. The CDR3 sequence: CASSPRTGLAKNSQYF. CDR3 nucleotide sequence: TGTGCCAGCAGCCCCCGGACAGGGCTAGCCAAAAACAGTCAGTACTTC.

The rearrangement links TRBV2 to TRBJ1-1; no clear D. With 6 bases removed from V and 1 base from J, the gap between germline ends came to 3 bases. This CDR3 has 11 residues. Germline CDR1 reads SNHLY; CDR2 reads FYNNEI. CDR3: CASSSNTEAFF. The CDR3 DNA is TGTGCCAGCAGCTCGAACACTGAAGCTTTCTTT.

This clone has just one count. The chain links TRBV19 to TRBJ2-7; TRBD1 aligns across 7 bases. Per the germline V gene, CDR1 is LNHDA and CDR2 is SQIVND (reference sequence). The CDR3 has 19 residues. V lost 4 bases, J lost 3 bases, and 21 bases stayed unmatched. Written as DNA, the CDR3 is TGTGCCAGTAGTAAGGTCGCCCGTCTCACAGGGGCTCGAAACTACGAGCAGTACTTC. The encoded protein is CASSKVARLTGARNYEQYF.